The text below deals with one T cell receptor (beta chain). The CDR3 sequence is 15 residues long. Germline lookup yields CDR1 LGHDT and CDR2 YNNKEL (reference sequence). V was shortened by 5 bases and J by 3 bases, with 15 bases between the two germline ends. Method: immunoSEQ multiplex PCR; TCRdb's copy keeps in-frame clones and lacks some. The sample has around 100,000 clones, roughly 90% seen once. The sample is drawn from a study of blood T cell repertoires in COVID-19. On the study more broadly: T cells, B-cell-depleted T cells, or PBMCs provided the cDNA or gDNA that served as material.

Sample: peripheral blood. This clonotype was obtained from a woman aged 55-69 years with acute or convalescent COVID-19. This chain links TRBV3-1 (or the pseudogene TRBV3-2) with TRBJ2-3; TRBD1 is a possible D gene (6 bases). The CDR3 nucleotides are TGTGCCAGCAGCTTAAGCAGGGGAAAGACAGATACGCAGTATTTT. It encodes CASSLSRGKTDTQYF.